This T cell receptor beta chain was captured in a study of OX40 agonist ivuxolimab in advanced cancers. Study as a whole: Enrolled patients in dose escalation had cancers that were hepatocellular carcinoma, melanoma, renal cell or head and neck cancer. Findings of the study overall: Among some nonresponders, normalized T-cell clonal expansion was also low.

The germline V gene has CDR1 SGHDT and CDR2 YYEEEE. The length of the CDR3 is 15 residues. With V trimmed by 3 bases and J by 1 base, 4 bases remained unmatched. As to this clone: Its cognate antigen is unknown.

TCRdb's copy holds only in-frame clones and misses some; the assay was immunoSEQ multiplex PCR. Of roughly 60,000 clones in the sample, around nine tenths were seen once. This TCR was recovered from an adult with an advanced solid tumor such as melanoma, head and neck, liver or kidney cancer. The source was CD4+ or CD8+ T cells sorted from blood, collected in a trial of the OX40 agonist ivuxolimab. The chain recombines TRBV5-6 with TRBJ2-3; TRBD1 matches 8 bases. Here the CDR3 reads CASSSWTGRTDTQYF. CDR3 DNA: TGTGCCAGCAGCTCTTGGACAGGGCGCACAGATACGCAGTATTTT. Drawing the rest from reference TRBV5-6 and TRBJ2-3, the complete variable domain is DAGVTQSPTHLIKTRGQQVTLRCSPKSGHDTVSWYQQALGQGPQFIFQYYEEEERQRGNFPDRFSGHQFPNYSSELNVNALLLGDSALYLCASSSWTGRTDTQYFGPGTRLTVL.